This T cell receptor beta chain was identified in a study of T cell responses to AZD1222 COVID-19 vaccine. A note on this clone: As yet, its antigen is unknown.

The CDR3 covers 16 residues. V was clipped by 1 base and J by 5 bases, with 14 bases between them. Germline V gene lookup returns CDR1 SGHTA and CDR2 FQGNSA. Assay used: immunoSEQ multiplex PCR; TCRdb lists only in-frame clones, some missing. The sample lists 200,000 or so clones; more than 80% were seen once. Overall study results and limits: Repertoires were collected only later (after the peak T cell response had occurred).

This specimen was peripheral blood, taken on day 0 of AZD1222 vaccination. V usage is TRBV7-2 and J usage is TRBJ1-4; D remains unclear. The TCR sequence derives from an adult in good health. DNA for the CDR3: TGTGCCAGCAGCTTAGGGCTCGGCTTCAGAAATGAAAAACTGTTTTTT. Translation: CASSLGLGFRNEKLFF.